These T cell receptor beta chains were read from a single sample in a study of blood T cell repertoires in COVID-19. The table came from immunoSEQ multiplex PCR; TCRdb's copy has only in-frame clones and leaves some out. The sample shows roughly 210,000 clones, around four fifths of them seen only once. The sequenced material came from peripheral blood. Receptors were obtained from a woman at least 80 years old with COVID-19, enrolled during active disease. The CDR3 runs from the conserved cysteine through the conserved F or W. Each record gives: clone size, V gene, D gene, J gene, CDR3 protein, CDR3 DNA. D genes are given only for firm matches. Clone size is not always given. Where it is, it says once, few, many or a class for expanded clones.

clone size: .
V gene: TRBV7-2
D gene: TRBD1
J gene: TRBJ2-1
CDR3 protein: CASSFRDRGGEQFF
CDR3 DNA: TGTGCCAGCAGCTTCCGGGACAGGGGTGGTGAGCAGTTCTTC

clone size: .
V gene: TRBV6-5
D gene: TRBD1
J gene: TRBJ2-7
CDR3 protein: CASRQGTGAFYEQYF
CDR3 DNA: TGTGCCAGCAGACAGGGGACAGGGGCATTCTACGAGCAGTACTTC

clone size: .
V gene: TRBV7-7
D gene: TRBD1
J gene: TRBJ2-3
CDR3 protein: CASSRDREGTDTQYF
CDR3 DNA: TGTGCCAGCAGCCGCGACAGGGAAGGTACAGATACGCAGTATTTT

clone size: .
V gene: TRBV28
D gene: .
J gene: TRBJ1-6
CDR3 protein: CASSFQGRGALHF
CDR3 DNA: TGTGCCAGCAGTTTTCAGGGACGGGGGGCCCTCCACTTT

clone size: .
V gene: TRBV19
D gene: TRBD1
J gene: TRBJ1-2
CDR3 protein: CASSRTGLGYTF
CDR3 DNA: TGTGCCAGTAGCAGGACAGGGCTTGGCTACACCTTC

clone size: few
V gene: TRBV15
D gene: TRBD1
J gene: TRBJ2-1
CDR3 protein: CATAGVRGQGNIGTYNEQFF
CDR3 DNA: TGTGCCACAGCCGGTGTAAGGGGACAGGGGAATATTGGCACCTACAATGAGCAGTTCTTC

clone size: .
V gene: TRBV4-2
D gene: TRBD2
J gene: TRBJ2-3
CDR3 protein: CASSQVAGGRTDTQYF
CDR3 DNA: TGTGCCAGCAGCCAAGTTGCGGGGGGGCGGACAGATACGCAGTATTTT

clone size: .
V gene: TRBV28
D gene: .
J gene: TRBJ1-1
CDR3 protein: CASSFQGNTEAFF
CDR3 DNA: TGTGCCAGCAGTTTCCAGGGGAACACTGAAGCTTTCTTT

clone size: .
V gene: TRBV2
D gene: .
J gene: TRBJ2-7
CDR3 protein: CASSVPARWAAAYEQYF
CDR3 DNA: TGTGCCAGCAGTGTCCCTGCCCGTTGGGCCGCCGCTTACGAGCAGTACTTC

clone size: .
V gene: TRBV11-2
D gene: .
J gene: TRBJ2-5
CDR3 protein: CASSLGGSPRETQYF
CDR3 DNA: TGTGCCAGCAGCTTAGGCGGCAGCCCGCGGGAGACCCAGTACTTC

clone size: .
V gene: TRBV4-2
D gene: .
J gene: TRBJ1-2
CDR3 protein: CASSQDLKSGDSLTF
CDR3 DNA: TGTGCCAGCAGCCAAGATCTGAAATCGGGGGACTCACTTACCTTC

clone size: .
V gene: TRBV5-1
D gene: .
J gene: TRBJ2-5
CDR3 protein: CASSMGPPSSQETQYF
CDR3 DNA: TGCGCCAGCAGCATGGGGCCCCCCTCGTCCCAAGAGACCCAGTACTTC

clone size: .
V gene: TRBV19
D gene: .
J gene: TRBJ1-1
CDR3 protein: CASSIGVKPTEAFF
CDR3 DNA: TGTGCCAGTAGTATTGGTGTGAAGCCCACTGAAGCTTTCTTT

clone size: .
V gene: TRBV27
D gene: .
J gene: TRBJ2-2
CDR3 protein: CASSSAAWSPGELFF
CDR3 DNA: TGTGCCAGCAGTTCGGCCGCGTGGAGTCCCGGGGAGCTGTTTTTT

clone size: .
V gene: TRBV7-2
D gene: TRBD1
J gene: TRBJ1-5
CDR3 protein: CASSQQGAWNQPQHF
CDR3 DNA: TGTGCCAGCAGCCAACAGGGGGCGTGGAATCAGCCCCAGCATTTT

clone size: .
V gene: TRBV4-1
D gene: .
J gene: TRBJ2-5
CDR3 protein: CASNRGDEASETQYF
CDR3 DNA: TGCGCCAGCAACCGAGGTGATGAGGCGAGTGAGACCCAGTACTTC

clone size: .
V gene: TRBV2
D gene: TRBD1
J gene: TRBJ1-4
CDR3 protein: CASSERVGQGSEKLFF
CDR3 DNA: TGTGCCAGCAGTGAGAGGGTCGGACAGGGCTCTGAAAAACTGTTTTTT

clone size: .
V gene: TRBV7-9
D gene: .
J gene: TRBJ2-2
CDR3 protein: CASSFTGTNTGELFF
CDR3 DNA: TGTGCCAGCAGCTTTACAGGGACCAACACCGGGGAGCTGTTTTTT

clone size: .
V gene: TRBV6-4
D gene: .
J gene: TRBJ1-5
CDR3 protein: CASSEQRGQPQHF
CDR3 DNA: TGTGCCAGCAGTGAACAAAGAGGTCAGCCCCAGCATTTT

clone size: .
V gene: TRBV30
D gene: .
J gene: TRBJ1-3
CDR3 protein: CAWSPSSGNTIYF
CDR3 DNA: TGTGCCTGGTCCCCATCCTCTGGAAACACCATATATTTT

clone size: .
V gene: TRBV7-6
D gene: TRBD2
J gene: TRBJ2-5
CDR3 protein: CASSPLRGGGETQYF
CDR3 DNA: TGTGCCAGCAGCCCCTTACGGGGGGGCGGGGAGACCCAGTACTTC

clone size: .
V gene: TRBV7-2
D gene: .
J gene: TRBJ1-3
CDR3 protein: CASSLVLFGNTIYF
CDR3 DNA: TGTGCCAGCAGCTTAGTATTGTTCGGAAACACCATATATTTT

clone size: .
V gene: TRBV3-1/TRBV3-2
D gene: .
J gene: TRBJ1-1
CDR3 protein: CASSQGRGEAFF
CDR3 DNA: TGTGCCAGCAGCCAAGGCCGGGGGGAAGCTTTCTTT

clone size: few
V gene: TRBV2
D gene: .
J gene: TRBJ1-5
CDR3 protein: CASSEYRVGQPQHF
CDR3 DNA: TGTGCCAGCAGTGAATACAGGGTGGGACAGCCCCAGCATTTT

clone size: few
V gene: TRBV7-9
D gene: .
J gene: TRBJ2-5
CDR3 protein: CASSLMERVETQYF
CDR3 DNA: TGTGCCAGCAGCTTAATGGAGCGCGTGGAGACCCAGTACTTC

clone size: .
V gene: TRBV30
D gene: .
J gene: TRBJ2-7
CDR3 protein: CAWKAPWGGFKLNPYEQYF
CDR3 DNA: TGTGCCTGGAAAGCCCCGTGGGGGGGCTTCAAGCTGAACCCCTACGAGCAGTACTTC

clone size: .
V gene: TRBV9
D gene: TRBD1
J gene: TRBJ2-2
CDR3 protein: CASRSDQTKQGGLFF
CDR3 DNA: TGTGCCAGCAGGTCCGACCAGACTAAACAGGGGGGGCTGTTTTTT

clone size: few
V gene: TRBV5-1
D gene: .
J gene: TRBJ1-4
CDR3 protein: CASSLDPSGGNEKLFF
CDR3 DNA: TGCGCCAGCAGCTTGGACCCGTCAGGAGGTAATGAAAAACTGTTTTTT

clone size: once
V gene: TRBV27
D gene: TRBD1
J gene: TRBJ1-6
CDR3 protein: CASSFSRPLGTGGNSPLHF
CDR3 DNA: TGTGCCAGCAGTTTCTCTAGGCCCTTGGGGACAGGGGGTAATTCACCCCTCCACTTT

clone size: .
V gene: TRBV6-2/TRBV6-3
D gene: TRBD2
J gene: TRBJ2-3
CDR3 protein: CASSYRAGATDTQYF
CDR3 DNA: TGTGCCAGCAGTTATAGAGCGGGGGCCACAGATACGCAGTATTTT

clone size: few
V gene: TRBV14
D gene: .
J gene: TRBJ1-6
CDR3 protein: CASSQDAGSSYNSPLHF
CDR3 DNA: TGTGCCAGCAGCCAAGACGCAGGAAGCTCCTATAATTCACCCCTCCACTTT

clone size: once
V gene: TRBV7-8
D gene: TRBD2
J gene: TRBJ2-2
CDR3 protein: CASSPLGGRDGELFF
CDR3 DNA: TGTGCCAGCAGCCCGCTGGGGGGGAGGGACGGGGAGCTGTTTTTT

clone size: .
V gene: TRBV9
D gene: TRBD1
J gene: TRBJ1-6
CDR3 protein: CASSTRTGTGDNSPLHF
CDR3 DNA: TGTGCCAGCAGCACTAGAACCGGGACAGGGGATAATTCACCCCTCCACTTT

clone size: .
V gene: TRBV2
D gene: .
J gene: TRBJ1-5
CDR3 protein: CASSGGSNQPQHF
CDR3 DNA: TGTGCCAGCAGTGGCGGCAGCAATCAGCCCCAGCATTTT

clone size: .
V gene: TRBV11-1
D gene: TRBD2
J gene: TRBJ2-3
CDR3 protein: CASSTASGGGTDTQYF
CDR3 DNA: TGTGCCAGCAGCACCGCTAGCGGGGGGGGGACAGATACGCAGTATTTT

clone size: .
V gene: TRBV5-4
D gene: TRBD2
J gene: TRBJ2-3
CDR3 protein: CASSQLNSGGADTQYF
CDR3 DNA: TGTGCCAGCAGTCAATTAAATAGCGGGGGGGCAGATACGCAGTATTTT

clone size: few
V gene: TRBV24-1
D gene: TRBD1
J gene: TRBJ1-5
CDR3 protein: CATGQGALDNQPQHF
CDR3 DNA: TGTGCCACAGGACAGGGGGCATTAGACAATCAGCCCCAGCATTTT

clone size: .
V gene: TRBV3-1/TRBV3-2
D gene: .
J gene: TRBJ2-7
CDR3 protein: CASSQDRVRSEQYF
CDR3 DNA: TGTGCCAGCAGCCAAGATCGTGTCCGTTCGGAGCAGTACTTC

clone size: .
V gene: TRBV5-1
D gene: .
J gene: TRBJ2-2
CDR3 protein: CASSRQGLNTGELFF
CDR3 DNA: TGCGCCAGCAGCCGCCAGGGCCTGAACACCGGGGAGCTGTTTTTT